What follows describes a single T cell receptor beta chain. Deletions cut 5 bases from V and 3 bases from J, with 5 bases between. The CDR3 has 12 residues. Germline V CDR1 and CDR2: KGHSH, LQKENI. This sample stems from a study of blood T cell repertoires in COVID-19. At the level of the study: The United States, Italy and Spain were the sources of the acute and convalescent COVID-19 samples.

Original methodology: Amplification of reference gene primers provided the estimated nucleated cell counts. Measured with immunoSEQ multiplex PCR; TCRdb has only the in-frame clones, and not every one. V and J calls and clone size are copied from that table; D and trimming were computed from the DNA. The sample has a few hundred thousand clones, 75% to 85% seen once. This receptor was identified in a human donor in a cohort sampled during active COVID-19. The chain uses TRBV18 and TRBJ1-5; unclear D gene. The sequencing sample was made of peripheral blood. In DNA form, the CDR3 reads TGTGCCAGCTCAAACACCAATCAGCCCCAGCATTTT. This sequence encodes CASSNTNQPQHF.